The clone carrying this T cell receptor beta chain has a count of ten or more. Its matching antigen is unknown. The source of the sample is a study of T cells after yellow fever vaccination. Study-level findings and limits: Reappearing after the booster were most of the clones from primary vaccination (around 96% CD4, 85% to 90% CD8). Peaking on day 5 versus 15, the secondary response was faster but weaker.

5'RACE template switching produced TCR cDNA carrying a universal primer site and UMIs. In TCRdb, the 5' RACE reads were re-called with MiXCR into one record per CDR3 protein. The profile covers 110,000 or so distinct CDR3 sequences, with 5.5% to 8% appearing a single time and approximately 2.7% taken by the ten largest. The CDR3 extends over 14 amino acids. V gave up 0 bases and J gave up 6 bases, with 12 bases separating them. Germline V gene sequence: CDR1 SGHRS, CDR2 YFSETQ. This clonotype was obtained from a man aged 18 to 29 who received the YFV17D yellow fever vaccine. The V and J genes are TRBV5-1 and TRBJ1-2; the D gene is possibly TRBD1 (6 bases). Specimen: CD4+ T cells sorted from PBMCs, collected roughly 46 days after the first yellow fever vaccination. The CDR3 protein is CASSLDYRVDGYTF. The CDR3, as DNA: TGCGCCAGCAGCTTGGACTACAGGGTGGATGGCTACACCTTC.